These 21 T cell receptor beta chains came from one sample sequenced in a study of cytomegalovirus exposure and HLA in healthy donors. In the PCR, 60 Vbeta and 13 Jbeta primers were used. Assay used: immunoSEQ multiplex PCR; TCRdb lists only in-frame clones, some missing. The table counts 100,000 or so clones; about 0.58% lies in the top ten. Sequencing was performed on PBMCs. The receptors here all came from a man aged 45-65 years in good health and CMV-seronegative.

In nucleotides, the CDR3 is TGCAGCGTGGGACCCGGGACAGAGCAGTTCTTC. It specifies CSVGPGTEQFF. The rearrangement joins TRBV29-1 to TRBJ2-1; perhaps TRBD1 as D (6 bases). CDR3 length equals 11 residues. The germline V gene has CDR1 SQVTM and CDR2 ANQGSEA. The V and J ends lost 6 bases and 10 bases respectively, with 13 bases between them.

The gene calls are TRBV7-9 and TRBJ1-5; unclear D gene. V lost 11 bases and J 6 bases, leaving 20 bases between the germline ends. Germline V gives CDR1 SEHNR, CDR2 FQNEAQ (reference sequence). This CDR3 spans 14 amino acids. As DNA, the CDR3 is TGTGCCTGCGGCGTGGAGACTCACGGTCAGCCCCAGCATTTT. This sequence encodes CACGVETHGQPQHF.

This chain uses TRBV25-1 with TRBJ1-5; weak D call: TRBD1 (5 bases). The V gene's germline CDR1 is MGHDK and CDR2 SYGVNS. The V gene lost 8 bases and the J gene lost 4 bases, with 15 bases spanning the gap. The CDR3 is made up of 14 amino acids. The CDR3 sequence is CASSPAGKNQPQHF. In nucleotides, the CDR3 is TGTGCCAGCTCCCCGGCAGGGAAAAATCAGCCCCAGCATTTT.

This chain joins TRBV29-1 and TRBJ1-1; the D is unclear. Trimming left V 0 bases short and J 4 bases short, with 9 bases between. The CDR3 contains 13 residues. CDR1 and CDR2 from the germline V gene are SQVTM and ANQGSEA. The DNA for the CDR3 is TGCAGCGTTGAAGAAGAGCCACTCACTGAAGCTTTCTTT. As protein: CSVEEEPLTEAFF.

CDR3 DNA: TGCGCCAGCAGCTTCAAAGAGTATAACACTGAAGCTTTCTTT. It encodes CASSFKEYNTEAFF. The rearrangement joins TRBV5-1 to TRBJ1-1; D ambiguous. The CDR3 is 14 amino acids. V dropped 2 bases and J dropped 2 bases, with 10 bases sitting between them. Germline values: CDR1 SGHRS, CDR2 YFSETQ.

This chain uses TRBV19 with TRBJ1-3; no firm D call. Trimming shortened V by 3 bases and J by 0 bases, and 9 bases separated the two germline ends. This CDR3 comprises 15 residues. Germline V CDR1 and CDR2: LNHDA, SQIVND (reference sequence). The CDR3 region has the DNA TGTGCCAGTAGTATTTTTGCGAGCTCTGGAAACACCATATATTTT. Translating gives CASSIFASSGNTIYF. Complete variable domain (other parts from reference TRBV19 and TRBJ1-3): DGGITQSPKYLFRKEGQNVTLSCEQNLNHDAMYWYRQDPGQGLRLIYYSQIVNDFQKGDIAEGYSVSREKKESFPLTVTSAQKNPTAFYLCASSIFASSGNTIYFGEGSWLTVV.

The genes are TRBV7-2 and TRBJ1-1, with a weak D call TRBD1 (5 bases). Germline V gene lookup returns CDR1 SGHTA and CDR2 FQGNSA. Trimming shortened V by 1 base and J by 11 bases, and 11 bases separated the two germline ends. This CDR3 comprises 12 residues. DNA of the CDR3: TGTGCCAGCAGCTTAGTCGGCAGGGTCGCTTTCTTT. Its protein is CASSLVGRVAFF. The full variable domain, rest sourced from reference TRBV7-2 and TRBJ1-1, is GAGVSQSPSNKVTEKGKDVELRCDPISGHTALYWYRQSLGQGLEFLIYFQGNSAPDKSGLPSDRFSAERTGGSVSTLTIQRTQQEDSAVYLCASSLVGRVAFFGQGTRLTVV.

CDR3: CASSDGGAGQPQHF. CDR3 sequence (DNA): TGCGCCAGCAGTGATGGAGGGGCAGGCCAGCCCCAGCATTTT. The chain is built from TRBV10-2 and TRBJ1-5; weak D call: TRBD1 (5 bases). The V gene's germline CDR1 is WSHSY and CDR2 SAAADI. This CDR3 contains 14 residues. With 3 bases removed from V and 7 bases from J, the gap between germline ends came to 13 bases.

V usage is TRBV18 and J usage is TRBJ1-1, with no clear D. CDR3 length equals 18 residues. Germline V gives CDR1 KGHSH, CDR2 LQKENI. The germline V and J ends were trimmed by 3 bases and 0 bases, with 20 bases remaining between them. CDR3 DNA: TGTGCCAGCTCACCCCAGCCCACAGTAGTGACGATGAACACTGAAGCTTTCTTT. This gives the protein CASSPQPTVVTMNTEAFF.

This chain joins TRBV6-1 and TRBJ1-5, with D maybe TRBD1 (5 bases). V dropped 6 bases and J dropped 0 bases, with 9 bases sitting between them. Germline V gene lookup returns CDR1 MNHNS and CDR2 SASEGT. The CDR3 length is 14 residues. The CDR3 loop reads CASRGGDSNQPQHF. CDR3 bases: TGTGCCAGCAGGGGGGGGGATAGCAATCAGCCCCAGCATTTT.

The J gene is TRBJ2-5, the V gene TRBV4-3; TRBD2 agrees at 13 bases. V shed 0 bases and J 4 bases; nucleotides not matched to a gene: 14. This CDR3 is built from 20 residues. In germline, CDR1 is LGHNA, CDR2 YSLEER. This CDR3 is CASSQDFLGLAGARRETQYF. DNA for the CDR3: TGCGCCAGCAGCCAAGATTTCTTAGGACTAGCGGGGGCCCGGCGAGAGACCCAGTACTTC.

The chain's CDR3 is CAISEQGLYNEQFF. The CDR3 DNA sequence: TGTGCCATCAGTGAACAGGGTTTGTACAATGAGCAGTTCTTC. The chain carries TRBV10-3 and TRBJ2-1, with TRBD1 as a possible D gene (6 bases). The CDR3 has 14 amino acids. V lost 3 bases to trimming and J lost 4 bases, with 10 bases between them. From germline, CDR1 is ENHRY and CDR2 SYGVKD.

The CDR3 sequence: CASSPLMEETQYF. CDR3 sequence (DNA): TGTGCCAGCAGCCCCCTGATGGAGGAGACCCAGTACTTC. The rearrangement joins TRBV7-9 to TRBJ2-5; D uncertain. Looked up from germline, CDR1 is SEHNR and CDR2 is FQNEAQ (reference sequence). V shed 5 bases and J shed 5 bases, with 12 bases lying between them. This CDR3 has 13 amino acids.

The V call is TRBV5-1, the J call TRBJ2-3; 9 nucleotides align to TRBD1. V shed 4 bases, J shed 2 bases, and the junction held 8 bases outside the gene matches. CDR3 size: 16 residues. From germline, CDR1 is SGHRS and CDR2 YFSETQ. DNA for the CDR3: TGCGCCAGCAGCACGGGAACAGGGGGCGTCACAGATACGCAGTATTTT. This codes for CASSTGTGGVTDTQYF.

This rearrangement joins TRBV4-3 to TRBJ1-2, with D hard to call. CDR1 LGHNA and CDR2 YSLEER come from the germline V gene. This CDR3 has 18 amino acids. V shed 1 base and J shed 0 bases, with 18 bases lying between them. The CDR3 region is CASSQAPRRGGPNYGYTF. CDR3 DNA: TGCGCCAGCAGCCAAGCCCCACGCCGGGGTGGACCTAACTATGGCTACACCTTC.

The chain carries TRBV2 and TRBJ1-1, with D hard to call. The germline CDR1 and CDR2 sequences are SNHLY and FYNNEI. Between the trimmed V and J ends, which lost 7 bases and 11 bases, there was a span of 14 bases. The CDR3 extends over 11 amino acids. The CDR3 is CASKYALGAFF. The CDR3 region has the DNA TGTGCCAGCAAATATGCCCTCGGGGCTTTCTTT.

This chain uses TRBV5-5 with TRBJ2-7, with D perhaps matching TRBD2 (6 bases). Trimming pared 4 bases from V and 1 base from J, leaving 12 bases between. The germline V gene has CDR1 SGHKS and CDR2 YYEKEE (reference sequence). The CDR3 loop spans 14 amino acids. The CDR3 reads CASSPGLKSYEQYF. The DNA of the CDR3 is TGTGCCAGCAGCCCGGGACTGAAGTCCTACGAGCAGTACTTC.

CDR3 region: CASSRDTMNTEAFF. The CDR3 DNA sequence: TGTGCCAGCAGTCGGGACACCATGAACACTGAAGCTTTCTTT. The genes are TRBV6-5 and TRBJ1-1; a possible D gene is TRBD1 (6 bases). The CDR3 is 14 residues long. CDR1 and CDR2 from the germline V gene are MNHEY and SVGAGI. V lost 5 bases, J lost 0 bases, and 10 bases lay in between.

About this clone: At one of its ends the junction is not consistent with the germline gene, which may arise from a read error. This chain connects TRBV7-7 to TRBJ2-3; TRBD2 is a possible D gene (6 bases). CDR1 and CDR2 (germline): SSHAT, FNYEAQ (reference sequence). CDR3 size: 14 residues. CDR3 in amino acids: CASSLGGRKDTQYF. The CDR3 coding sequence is TGTGCTAGCAGCTTAGGAGGGAGAAAGGATACGCAGTATTTT.

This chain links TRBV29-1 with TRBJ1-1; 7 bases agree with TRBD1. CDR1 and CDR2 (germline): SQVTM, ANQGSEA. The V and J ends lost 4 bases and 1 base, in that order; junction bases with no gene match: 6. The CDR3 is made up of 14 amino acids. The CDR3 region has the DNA TGCAGCGTTGGGACAGGCAGAAAGAACACTGAAGCTTTCTTT. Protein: CSVGTGRKNTEAFF.

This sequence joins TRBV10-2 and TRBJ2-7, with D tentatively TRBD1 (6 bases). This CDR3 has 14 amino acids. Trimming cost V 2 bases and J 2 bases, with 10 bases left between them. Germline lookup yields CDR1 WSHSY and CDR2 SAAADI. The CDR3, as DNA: TGCGCCAGCAGTGAGGCCGGACAGACCTACGAGCAGTACTTC. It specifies CASSEAGQTYEQYF.